This TCR beta chain is from a study of blood T cell repertoires in COVID-19. The CDR3 totals 17 residues. Germline assignment: CDR1 SGHTA and CDR2 FQGTGA. V lost 1 base and J 0 bases, leaving 12 bases between the germline ends. Methods used by the authors: Amplification of reference gene primers provided the estimated nucleated cell counts. Only in-frame clones appear in the TCRdb table, and some are missing; sequencing was by immunoSEQ multiplex PCR. Clone size and the V and J calls come from that table; the DNA yielded D and trimming. The sample records some 160,000 clones, approximately 90% being singletons.

Sequencing used peripheral blood. The chain has TRBV7-3 and TRBJ2-2, with D tentatively TRBD1 (5 bases). The TCR sequence derives from a middle-aged man who had recovered from COVID-19. The DNA of the CDR3 is TGTGCCAGCAGCTTAAGGCCCCAGGGTACGAACACCGGGGAGCTGTTTTTT. It translates to CASSLRPQGTNTGELFF.